The clone carrying this T cell receptor beta chain was picked up a small number of times. Its antigen remains unidentified. The sample belongs to a study of T-cell memory formation after mild COVID-19. General study findings and limits: Those CD4+ clones that contracted were mainly in CM and EM (CD8+ ones in EMRA). Clones shrinking from day 15 to 85 showed even CD4/CD8 mixes; later expanders tilted CD4+. The pre-infection memory compartment contained some responding clones, suggesting cross-reactive memory joined.

TCRdb itself ran the 5' RACE reads through MiXCR, one entry per CDR3 protein. The sample holds roughly 240,000 distinct CDR3 sequences, approximately 15% seen once. This CDR3 has 15 residues. Trimming took off 4 bases at V and 0 bases at J, with 11 bases between the two ends. The TCR comes from an adult woman who had mild COVID-19 (a few samples of this study predate the infection). Cell type and time point are not known. The chain couples TRBV12-3 or TRBV12-4 to TRBJ2-3; D is unresolved. The sample taken for sequencing was PBMCs or a T cell subset sorted from them (not recorded which). The CDR3 is CASSSRPSSTDTQYF. DNA of the CDR3: TGTGCCAGCAGTTCTAGACCATCTAGCACAGATACGCAGTATTTT.